Below are 20 T cell receptor beta chains sequenced from a single sample in a study of shared T cell receptors in the human thymus. Produced via immunoSEQ multiplex PCR; TCRdb's table is partial and in-frame only. Here the sample spans about 400,000 clones, over 90% being singletons. Sequenced material: thymocytes. The receptors derive from a human donor.

This clone was recorded once. The genes are TRBV4-2 and TRBJ2-2; possibly TRBD1 or TRBD2 for D (5 bases each). The V end was cut by 1 base, the J end by 3 bases, with 18 bases between. In germline, CDR1 is LGHNA, CDR2 YNFKEQ. The CDR3 sequence is 18 residues long. This CDR3 is CASSQGGTVKSYTGELFF. CDR3 DNA: TGTGCCAGCAGCCAAGGTGGGACGGTGAAATCATACACCGGGGAGCTGTTTTTT.

J is TRBJ2-7 and V is TRBV6-6, with TRBD1 identical over 8 bases. The germline V gene encodes CDR1 MNHNY and CDR2 SVGAGI (reference sequence). The CDR3 loop spans 13 amino acids. J lost 12 bases, V lost 5 bases, and 12 bases had no gene match. In DNA form, the CDR3 reads TGTGCCAGCAGTCCCCGGGACAGGACCCCTCTGTACTTC. It specifies CASSPRDRTPLYF.

Turning to this clone: Other DNA sequences in the same sample also yield this CDR3. The V call is TRBV4-1, the J call TRBJ1-5; D ambiguous. V was trimmed by 0 bases and J by 0 bases, leaving 9 bases between them. Germline assignment: CDR1 MGHRA and CDR2 YSYEKL. The length of the CDR3 is 16 residues. The CDR3 here is CASSQEARDSNQPQHF. DNA of the CDR3: TGCGCCAGCAGCCAAGAGGCAAGGGATAGCAATCAGCCCCAGCATTTT.

The chain links TRBV19 to TRBJ1-1, with TRBD1 identical over 7 bases. The junction had 6 bases not matched to a gene; V was cut back by 7 bases and J by 1 base. Per the germline V gene, CDR1 is LNHDA and CDR2 is SQIVND (reference sequence). The CDR3 consists of 14 residues. Here the CDR3 DNA reads TGTGCCAGTACCGGACAGGCGCCGAACACTGAAGCTTTCTTT. It translates to CASTGQAPNTEAFF.

The CDR3 bases are TGTGCCAGCAGCTCGGGACGGACATTCCAAGAGACCCAGTACTTC. Translation: CASSSGRTFQETQYF. The chain has TRBV5-4 and TRBJ2-5; the D call may be TRBD1 or TRBD2 (5 bases each). The CDR3 covers 15 residues. Germline CDR1 is SGHNT and CDR2 is YYREEE (reference sequence). V shed 3 bases and J shed 1 base, with 13 bases lying between them.

J is TRBJ1-5 and V is TRBV4-1; no firm D call. V lost 0 bases, J lost 0 bases, and 9 bases lay in between. This CDR3 has 16 residues. Looked up from germline, CDR1 is MGHRA and CDR2 is YSYEKL. In DNA, the CDR3 is TGCGCCAGCAGCCAAGATGCGACACATAGCAATCAGCCCCAGCATTTT. It codes for CASSQDATHSNQPQHF.

The chain is built from TRBV7-9 and TRBJ2-2, with 8 bases that match TRBD1. The germline V gene encodes CDR1 SEHNR and CDR2 FQNEAQ (reference sequence). The CDR3 contains 15 residues. The J segment lost 6 bases and the V segment lost 5 bases, leaving 8 bases of the junction unmatched. Written as DNA, the CDR3 is TGTGCCAGCAGCGTCGGACAGGGAGTTCCCGGGGAGCTGTTTTTT. As protein: CASSVGQGVPGELFF.

V is TRBV5-4 and J is TRBJ2-1; D unclear. Per the germline V gene, CDR1 is SGHNT and CDR2 is YYREEE (reference sequence). The ends were cut back, 0 bases at V and 0 bases at J, with 10 bases in the middle. The CDR3 covers 16 residues. In DNA form, the CDR3 reads TGTGCCAGCAGCTTGGAGACGCCTAGCTCCTACAATGAGCAGTTCTTC. Translation: CASSLETPSSYNEQFF.

CDR3 nucleotide sequence: TGTGCCAGCAGTGATCGGGGGAACGTTAGCAATCAGCCCCAGCATTTT. Encoded protein: CASSDRGNVSNQPQHF. V usage is TRBV6-1 and J usage is TRBJ1-5; D possibly corresponds to TRBD1 (5 bases). The CDR3 length is 16 residues. Germline loops: CDR1 MNHNS, CDR2 SASEGT. V lost 3 bases and J lost 0, with 12 bases in between.

CDR3 bases: TGTGCCAGTAGCCATCCCCAGGTTCCTGGAAACACCATATATTTT. The encoded protein is CASSHPQVPGNTIYF. This rearrangement joins TRBV19 to TRBJ1-3; D gene uncertain. Germline V gene sequence: CDR1 LNHDA, CDR2 SQIVND (reference sequence). V lost 6 bases to trimming and J lost 2 bases, with 14 bases between them. This CDR3 has 15 residues.

This chain connects TRBV15 to TRBJ1-2; 8 bases match TRBD1. This CDR3 has 15 amino acids. The germline CDR1 and CDR2 sequences are LNHNV and YYDKDF (reference sequence). Trimming at V came to 6 bases and at J to 5 bases, leaving 11 bases not matched to a gene. The CDR3 loop reads CATSWSKGQVYGYTF. The CDR3 DNA sequence: TGTGCCACCAGTTGGTCGAAGGGACAGGTATATGGCTACACCTTC.

The V and J genes are TRBV9 and TRBJ2-7, with 7 bases identical to TRBD2. V lost 2 bases, J lost 2 bases, and 7 bases stayed unmatched. In germline, CDR1 is SGDLS, CDR2 YYNGEE. The CDR3 loop spans 15 amino acids. The CDR3 spells CASSVMGRDPYEQYF. The CDR3 coding sequence is TGTGCCAGCAGCGTGATGGGGAGGGATCCCTACGAGCAGTACTTC. The full variable domain, completed using reference TRBV9 and TRBJ2-7, is DSGVTQTPKHLITATGQRVTLRCSPRSGDLSVYWYQQSLDQGLQFLIQYYNGEERAKGNILERFSAQQFPDLHSELNLSSLELGDSALYFCASSVMGRDPYEQYFGPGTRLTVT.

This clone was counted a single time. The chain employs TRBV7-8 and TRBJ2-3; D is unclear. This CDR3 is built from 14 residues. CDR1 and CDR2 from the germline V gene are SGHVS and FQNEAQ. Trimming took off 8 bases at V and 1 base at J, with 13 bases between the two ends. The CDR3 DNA follows: TGTGCCAGCTTCCCCCGCCCAGGCACAGATACGCAGTATTTT. Protein product: CASFPRPGTDTQYF.

V usage is TRBV28 and J usage is TRBJ1-4; possible D gene TRBD1, 5 bases. V gave up 10 bases and J gave up 5 bases, with 8 bases separating them. The CDR3 consists of 11 residues. CDR1 is MDHEN, CDR2 SYDVKM, per germline. The CDR3 DNA reads TGTGCCACAGGGACGAATGAAAAACTGTTTTTT. As protein: CATGTNEKLFF.

The chain recombines TRBV28 with TRBJ2-3, with no clear D. Trimming stripped 5 bases from V and 2 bases from J, with 11 bases between. This CDR3 comprises 14 residues. The germline V gene encodes CDR1 MDHEN and CDR2 SYDVKM. CDR3 DNA: TGTGCCAGCAGTCCCAGAGGATTCACAGATACGCAGTATTTT. Amino acid sequence: CASSPRGFTDTQYF. Full variable domain (rest looked up from reference TRBV28 and TRBJ2-3): DVKVTQSSRYLVKRTGEKVFLECVQDMDHENMFWYRQDPGLGLRLIYFSYDVKMKEKGDIPEGYSVSREKKERFSLILESASTNQTSMYLCASSPRGFTDTQYFGPGTRLTVL.

This chain uses TRBV4-1 with TRBJ1-2; D ambiguous. V lost 0 bases, J lost 0 bases, and 8 bases lay in between. The CDR3 consists of 15 residues. CDR1 is MGHRA and CDR2 is YSYEKL in the germline V gene. DNA for the CDR3: TGCGCCAGCAGCCAAGATCCGGTCACTAACTATGGCTACACCTTC. It codes for CASSQDPVTNYGYTF.

The rearrangement uses TRBV6-1 and TRBJ2-1, with D uncertain. V was trimmed by 3 bases and J by 3 bases, leaving 21 bases between them. This CDR3 spans 18 amino acids. Germline CDR1 is MNHNS and CDR2 is SASEGT. CDR3 bases: TGTGCCAGCAGTGACACCAATGTTGAGCCCCCGGGCTACAATGAGCAGTTCTTC. Encoded protein: CASSDTNVEPPGYNEQFF.

J is TRBJ2-3 and V is TRBV6-1, with TRBD2 matching 14 bases. The trim removed 4 bases at V and 4 bases at J, leaving 10 bases unmatched. This CDR3 has 18 residues. Germline CDR1 and CDR2: MNHNS and SASEGT. The chain's CDR3 is CASSAIRTSGRRADTQYF. In nucleotides, the CDR3 is TGTGCCAGCAGTGCCATCCGGACTAGCGGGAGGAGGGCAGATACGCAGTATTTT.

The chain links TRBV7-2 to TRBJ1-1, with 7 bases fitting TRBD1. Germline loops: CDR1 SGHTA, CDR2 FQGNSA. V was clipped by 5 bases and J by 1 base; unmatched bases: 4. This CDR3 has 14 residues. The CDR3 DNA reads TGTGCCAGCAGCCCCGGGACAGAGAACACTGAAGCTTTCTTT. Its translation: CASSPGTENTEAFF. The full variable domain, completed using reference TRBV7-2 and TRBJ1-1, is GAGVSQSPSNKVTEKGKDVELRCDPISGHTALYWYRQSLGQGLEFLIYFQGNSAPDKSGLPSDRFSAERTGGSVSTLTIQRTQQEDSAVYLCASSPGTENTEAFFGQGTRLTVV.

The V and J genes are TRBV21-1 and TRBJ2-7; the table's D call, TRBD1, was not checked against the DNA. TRBV21-1 counts as a pseudogene. The CDR3 is made up of 20 amino acids. The DNA for the CDR3 is TGTGCCAGCAGCAATTACCCCCCCAGAATGTTTATGCCCAGGGTGGACGAGCAGTACTTC. The encoded protein is CASSNYPPRMFMPRVDEQYF.